Listed below are T cell receptor beta chains from one sample, sequenced in a study of HIV-infected patients and healthy controls. Each CDR3 protein gets one entry after TCRdb re-called the 5' RACE reads with MiXCR. The sample lists 10,000 or so distinct CDR3 sequences, roughly 6% occurring once. Sequenced material: blood. The origin of the receptors is an adult in good health. Each CDR3 is given with its conserved first and last residue. A D gene is named only where the DNA matches it firmly. Clone size is shown for a subset of rows, as once, few, many or a class of expanded clone.

V gene	clone size	D gene	J gene	CDR3 DNA	CDR3 protein
TRBV6-2/TRBV6-3	many	TRBD1	TRBJ2-3	TGTGCCAGCAGTTCGGGACAGGGTATCACAGATACGCAGTATTTT	CASSSGQGITDTQYF
TRBV5-1	-	-	TRBJ1-1	TGCGCCAGCAGCTTGGAGGCCACTGAAGCTTTCTTT	CASSLEATEAFF
TRBV2	-	-	TRBJ1-2	TGTGCCAGCCGGGGCAGGGTCGGCTATGGCTACACCTTC	CASRGRVGYGYTF
TRBV7-2	many	TRBD1	TRBJ1-2	TGTGCCAGCAGGGCGGGGGACAGGCCCTATGGCTACACCTTC	CASRAGDRPYGYTF
TRBV5-1	medium-sized	TRBD2	TRBJ2-3	TGCGCCAGCAGTCCCCTGCTAGCGGGGGCAGATACGCAGTATTTT	CASSPLLAGADTQYF
TRBV5-1	medium-sized	TRBD2	TRBJ2-7	TGCGCCAGCAGCAGGACTAGCGGGCACTACGAGCAGTACTTC	CASSRTSGHYEQYF
TRBV19	few	-	TRBJ2-6	TGTGCCAGTAGTATGTCCAGGTCTGGGGCCAACGTCCTGACTTTC	CASSMSRSGANVLTF
TRBV2	medium-sized	-	TRBJ2-1	TGTGCCAGCAGTGAAGCAGGACAGAGCAATGAGCAGTTCTTC	CASSEAGQSNEQFF
TRBV12-3/TRBV12-4	-	-	TRBJ2-2	TGTGCCAGCAGTTTAGCACCCCCCGGTTTTAACACCGGGGAGCTGTTTTTT	CASSLAPPGFNTGELFF
TRBV5-1	medium-sized	-	TRBJ2-1	TGCGCCAGCAGCTTGGGGAGGGCGCAGTTCTTC	CASSLGRAQFF
TRBV12-3/TRBV12-4	medium-sized	-	TRBJ2-5	TGTGCCAGCACCATTTATGGGGTTCCAGAGACCCAGTACTTC	CASTIYGVPETQYF
TRBV11-2	many	TRBD2	TRBJ2-5	TGTGCCAGCAGCTTAGCTTCTGGGACTAGCGGGCTGGGGACCCAGTACTTC	CASSLASGTSGLGTQYF
TRBV20-1	few	-	TRBJ1-5	TGCAGTGCTAGAGGGGGGGGGGAGCTCTATCAGCCCCAGCATTTT	CSARGGGELYQPQHF
TRBV6-1	many	-	TRBJ1-5	TGTGCCAGCAAAAGCGCAGCCAGTCATAGCAATCAGCCCCAGCATTTT	CASKSAASHSNQPQHF
TRBV6-5	many	-	TRBJ2-7	TGTGCCAGCAGTACTAGAGGGCGGGCAACCTACGAGCAGTACTTC	CASSTRGRATYEQYF
TRBV28	many	-	TRBJ2-5	TGTGCTTCCGCCAGGGCCCCATCTACCTTAGAGACCCAGTACTTC	CASARAPSTLETQYF